The rows below give T cell receptor beta chains drawn from one sample of a study of control samples from healthy donors and cancer patients. Using immunoSEQ multiplex PCR, the repertoire was profiled, and TCRdb retains in-frame clones only, with some absent. Of about 180,000 clones listed, nearly 90% were seen once; the top ten hold 1.3% to 1.5%. Sequenced sample: blood. The receptors were sampled from a woman aged 45-65 years in good health. Each CDR3 is given without its conserved first and last residue.

TRBJ2-7	TRBV28	ASSLGSEQY
TRBJ1-2	TRBV4-1	ASSQAVGQDNPQLKHT
TRBJ2-7	TRBV7-6	ASSLEVAAGEQY
TRBJ1-1	TRBV10-3	AISDSDRVLEAF
TRBJ2-2	TRBV3-1/TRBV3-2	ASSQAVGALAKYTGELF
TRBJ1-1	TRBV19	ASSIVGMNTEAF
TRBJ1-2	TRBV28	ASKQGTNYGYT
TRBJ2-6	TRBV9	ASSPTGNGANVLT
TRBJ2-5	TRBV19	ASSIVVRAETQY
TRBJ1-5	TRBV18	ASSPQSQGNQPQH
TRBJ1-4	TRBV7-9	ASSSPPGQKLF
TRBJ1-1	TRBV7-9	ASSLTGTGAF
TRBJ2-3	TRBV24-1	ATSDFYASGTSTDTQY
TRBJ1-3	TRBV19	ASSFELSGNTIY
TRBJ1-1	TRBV5-1	ASRRLTREAF
TRBJ2-5	TRBV5-4	ASTSAAGHPQGETQY
TRBJ2-1	TRBV18	ASSPPTPRNEQF
TRBJ2-5	TRBV28	ASSFGTGYQETQY
TRBJ1-2	TRBV28	ASSLSLDRQANYGYT
TRBJ1-5	TRBV7-9	ASSWGQGTSPQH
TRBJ2-3	TRBV7-6	ASSPTQSGRAGTQY
TRBJ1-5	TRBV30	AWSVGSGNNQPQH
TRBJ2-2	TRBV5-4	ASSDGTIRTGELF
TRBJ1-4	TRBV5-1	ASSLGTSLHNEKLF
TRBJ2-2	TRBV19	ASKSGHRDTGELF
TRBJ2-1	TRBV28	ASSSGLKTSGGLDEQF
TRBJ2-5	TRBV7-6	ASSSLDSRVETQY
TRBJ2-3	TRBV5-6	ASSLAGGGANTQY
TRBJ2-1	TRBV7-3	ASSLNAAAESSYNEQF
TRBJ2-3	TRBV7-3	ASSPGTSSDTQY
TRBJ1-6	TRBV3-1/TRBV3-2	ASSQGTGNVYNSPLH
TRBJ2-1	TRBV6-4	ASSGLAGGRNEQF
TRBJ1-1	TRBV19	ASSITLLNTEAF
TRBJ1-5	TRBV19	ATALVGAGGDQPQH
TRBJ2-7	TRBV5-1	ASSGGAGGVYEQY
TRBJ1-1	TRBV6-2/TRBV6-3	ASSYSGLKGSRTEAF
TRBJ2-7	TRBV11-2	ASSLGQGVEQY